This T cell receptor beta chain derives from a study of blood T cell repertoires in COVID-19. Study in general: The analysed material was cDNA or gDNA that came from T cells, B-cell-depleted T cells, or PBMCs.

As handled by the study authors: Amplifying reference gene primers gave estimates of nucleated cell counts. The data were produced by immunoSEQ multiplex PCR, yet TCRdb's version contains in-frame clones alone and is incomplete. The V and J calls and the clone size are those of that table, but D and trimming were determined from the DNA. The table shows a few hundred thousand clones, with roughly 85% occurring only once. The germline V and J ends were trimmed by 2 bases and 5 bases, with 4 bases remaining between them. The CDR3 runs 12 residues. Per germline, CDR1 MNHEY and CDR2 SVGEGT. Enrollees, about 18 to 100 years old, lived in 24 US areas.

The TCR comes from a middle-aged woman with acute COVID-19. The sequencing input was PBMCs or T cells enriched from blood (not recorded which). The chain uses TRBV6-2 or TRBV6-3 and TRBJ2-1; D not resolved. Written as DNA, the CDR3 is TGTGCCAGCAGTTACGCGGACAATGAGCAGTTCTTC. This encodes CASSYADNEQFF.